This TCR beta chain was documented in a study of sequential checkpoint blockade in melanoma. Background on the study: Maintenance nivolumab came after either treatment sequence.

Produced via immunoSEQ multiplex PCR; TCRdb's table is partial and in-frame only. The sample yields roughly 16,000 clones, 80% seen once. This sample's treatment: randomized to nivolumab then ipilimumab (arm A) or the reverse (arm B). The CDR3 consists of 15 residues. V was pared by 1 base and J by 3 bases, with 12 bases between. The germline V gene has CDR1 LGHNA and CDR2 YSLEER. The chain employs TRBV4-3 and TRBJ1-2; D uncertain. The sample in question was CD8+ T cells sorted from blood (inferred from file names), obtained from a patient given nivolumab and ipilimumab in sequence. The clonotype was recovered from a human donor with melanoma. CDR3: CASSQGQGQDYGYTF. CDR3 nucleotides: TGCGCCAGCAGCCAAGGTCAAGGCCAGGACTATGGCTACACCTTC.